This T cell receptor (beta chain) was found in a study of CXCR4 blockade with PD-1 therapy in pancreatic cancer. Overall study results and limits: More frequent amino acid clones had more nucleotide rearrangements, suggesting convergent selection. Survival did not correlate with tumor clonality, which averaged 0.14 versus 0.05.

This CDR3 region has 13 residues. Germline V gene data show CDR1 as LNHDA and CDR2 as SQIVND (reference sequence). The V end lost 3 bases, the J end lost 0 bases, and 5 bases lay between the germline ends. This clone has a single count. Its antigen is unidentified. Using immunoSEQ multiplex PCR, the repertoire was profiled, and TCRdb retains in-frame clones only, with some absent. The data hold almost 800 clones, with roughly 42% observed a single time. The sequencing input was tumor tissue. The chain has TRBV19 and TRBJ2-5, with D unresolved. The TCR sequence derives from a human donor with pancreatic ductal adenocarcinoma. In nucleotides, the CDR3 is TGTGCCAGTAGTATCAGGTACCAAGAGACCCAGTACTTC. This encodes CASSIRYQETQYF.